These 11 T cell receptor beta chains came from one sample sequenced in a study of a mutant IDH1 vaccine in newly diagnosed glioma. Time point noted: week 11, during vaccination. A 20-mer mutant IDH1 peptide at 300 ug was injected subcutaneously with topical imiquimod. Sequencing was performed with immunoSEQ multiplex PCR; in TCRdb, only in-frame clones are kept and a portion is missing. This sample carries roughly 120,000 clones, about four fifths of them seen once, and the ten largest clones take 5.5%. These receptors' antigens are unknown. Sequences were derived from PBMCs, sampled from a glioma patient whose treatment included an IDH1 peptide vaccine. These receptors originate from a man in his forties or fifties with glioma.

The chain has TRBV19 and TRBJ2-3; 10 bases agree with TRBD2. This CDR3 has 16 residues. The V and J ends lost 7 bases and 0 bases, in that order; junction bases with no gene match: 7. Per the germline V gene, CDR1 is LNHDA and CDR2 is SQIVND (reference sequence). Here the CDR3 DNA reads TGTGCCAGTACCCCACTAGCGGGATCTAGCACAGATACGCAGTATTTT. Its translation: CASTPLAGSSTDTQYF.

This chain links TRBV7-9 with TRBJ2-7, with no clear D. CDR1 and CDR2 from the germline V gene are SEHNR and FQNEAQ (reference sequence). Trimming removed 3 bases from V and 1 base from J, with 7 bases in between. This CDR3 is built from 13 residues. The DNA of the CDR3 is TGTGCCAGCAGCTTCTTGGGTTCCTACGAGCAGTACTTC. Amino acid sequence: CASSFLGSYEQYF.

This clone was detected only once. This chain uses TRBV10-3 with TRBJ2-1; TRBD1 matches 8 bases. This CDR3 contains 15 residues. Germline CDR1 ENHRY, CDR2 SYGVKD. J lost 10 bases, V lost 10 bases, and 18 bases had no gene match. This chain's CDR3 is CATRMTQDRGQEQFF. CDR3 sequence (DNA): TGTGCCACCCGAATGACCCAAGACAGGGGACAAGAGCAGTTCTTC.

This clone was seen a few times. J is TRBJ2-7 and V is TRBV9; D remains ambiguous. From germline, CDR1 is SGDLS and CDR2 YYNGEE. This CDR3 spans 14 amino acids. Trimming took off 0 bases at V and 2 bases at J, with 9 bases between the two ends. The CDR3 reads CASSVAHGPYEQYF. CDR3 nucleotides: TGTGCCAGCAGCGTAGCGCACGGCCCCTACGAGCAGTACTTC.

The chain uses TRBV29-1 and TRBJ1-6; D possibly corresponds to TRBD1 (5 bases). The CDR3 extends over 13 amino acids. Germline V gene data show CDR1 as SQVTM and CDR2 as ANQGSEA. The ends were cut back, 5 bases at V and 9 bases at J, with 14 bases in the middle. CDR3 sequence (DNA): TGCAGCGTTAGCCAGGGACCTGGTTCACCCCTCCACTTT. Its translation is CSVSQGPGSPLHF.

CDR3 sequence reads: CASSQAGTAGGPQHF. The CDR3 DNA reads TGCGCCAGCAGCCAGGCAGGGACAGCCGGGGGGCCCCAGCATTTT. V gene TRBV4-1 combines with J gene TRBJ1-5; 7 nucleotides line up with TRBD1. Losses at the gene ends were 3 bases for V and 9 bases for J; bases not matched to a gene: 11. Germline CDR1 and CDR2: MGHRA and YSYEKL. The CDR3 extends over 15 amino acids.

The chain joins TRBV9 to TRBJ2-4; D may correspond to TRBD1 or TRBD2 (5 bases each). The CDR3 is 14 residues long. Per germline, CDR1 SGDLS and CDR2 YYNGEE. The V gene lost 0 bases and the J gene lost 6 bases, with 10 bases spanning the gap. CDR3 protein: CASSVAGQTNIQYF. In nucleotides, the CDR3 is TGTGCCAGCAGCGTAGCGGGGCAGACAAACATTCAGTACTTC.

This sequence joins TRBV19 and TRBJ1-1, with a possible D match to TRBD1 (5 bases). This CDR3 is built from 13 residues. Trimming took 6 bases from V and 5 from J, leaving 13 bases between them. CDR1 is LNHDA and CDR2 is SQIVND in the germline V gene (reference sequence). The CDR3: CASRLVRETEAFF. In nucleotides, the CDR3 is TGTGCCAGTAGACTGGTCAGGGAAACTGAAGCTTTCTTT.

The chain has TRBV27 and TRBJ2-7, with D tentatively TRBD2 (5 bases). CDR1 and CDR2 (germline): MNHEY, SMNVEV (reference sequence). CDR3 size: 13 residues. Trimming pared 3 bases from V and 1 base from J, leaving 7 bases between. CDR3 DNA sequence: TGTGCCAGCAGTTTCGGGGTTTCCTACGAGCAGTACTTC. It encodes CASSFGVSYEQYF.

The rearrangement uses TRBV6-1 and TRBJ1-1; TRBD1 might be the D (6 bases). The CDR3 is 14 residues long. With 6 bases removed from V and 1 base from J, the gap between germline ends came to 12 bases. Per the germline V gene, CDR1 is MNHNS and CDR2 is SASEGT. Here the CDR3 DNA reads TGTGCCAGCAGGGCCTCAGGGGAGAACACTGAAGCTTTCTTT. Its translation: CASRASGENTEAFF.

The rearrangement uses TRBV4-2 and TRBJ1-2; 9 nucleotides align to TRBD1. Trimming took 5 bases from V and 6 from J; bases not matched to a gene: 4. CDR3 length: 13 residues. CDR1 is LGHNA, CDR2 YNFKEQ, per germline. CDR3 bases: TGTGCCAGCAGCACGGGACAGGGCAATGGCTACACCTTC. Residues: CASSTGQGNGYTF.